These 25 T cell receptor beta chains were all obtained from the same sample, sequenced in a study of blood T cell repertoires in COVID-19. Data came from immunoSEQ multiplex PCR; TCRdb stores just in-frame clones and leaves some out. The table lists about 190,000 clones, approximately 79% of them singletons. The material sequenced was peripheral blood. These receptors originate from a man aged 25 to 40 with active or convalescent COVID-19.

The J gene is TRBJ1-4, the V gene TRBV9; 7 nucleotides line up with TRBD1. Germline V gene lookup returns CDR1 SGDLS and CDR2 YYNGEE. This CDR3 region has 15 residues. V trimming: 4 bases; J trimming: 0 bases; junction bases outside the gene matches: 3. As DNA, the CDR3 is TGTGCCAGCAGCTCGCAGGGGGCAACTAATGAAAAACTGTTTTTT. This sequence encodes CASSSQGATNEKLFF.

The chain couples TRBV6-5 to TRBJ2-5; a possible D gene is TRBD1 (6 bases). Germline CDR1 is MNHEY and CDR2 is SVGAGI. Trimming took 0 bases from V and 4 from J, leaving 12 bases between them. This CDR3 is 15 amino acids long. The DNA of the CDR3 is TGTGCCAGCAGTTACTCGTGGGGGCAGGGAGAGACCCAGTACTTC. Translation gives CASSYSWGQGETQYF.

The chain uses TRBV5-1 and TRBJ1-1; 8 bases align to TRBD1. J lost 4 bases, V lost 3 bases, and 5 bases had no gene match. The CDR3 extends over 14 amino acids. Germline values: CDR1 SGHRS, CDR2 YFSETQ. The CDR3 is CASSWTGSGTEAFF. The DNA for the CDR3 is TGCGCCAGCAGCTGGACAGGGTCGGGCACTGAAGCTTTCTTT.

This clone showed up just a few times. The chain couples TRBV5-6 to TRBJ2-7; 7 positions agree with TRBD2. The V gene end was trimmed by 1 base and the J gene end by 3 bases; junction bases not matched to a gene: 10. Per germline, CDR1 SGHDT and CDR2 YYEEEE. The CDR3 consists of 16 residues. The CDR3 bases are TGTGCCAGCAGCTTGAGCCGACTAGCTCCCCTCTACGAGCAGTACTTC. Translating it yields CASSLSRLAPLYEQYF.

This rearrangement joins TRBV28 to TRBJ1-1, with D perhaps TRBD1 (5 bases). CDR3 size: 12 residues. V lost 5 bases and J 3 bases, leaving 7 bases between the germline ends. Per germline, CDR1 MDHEN and CDR2 SYDVKM. The CDR3 loop is CASSETDTEAFF. The DNA for the CDR3 is TGTGCCAGCAGTGAGACAGACACTGAAGCTTTCTTT.

This chain joins TRBV30 and TRBJ1-2, with a weak D call TRBD1 (5 bases). Trimming pared 8 bases from V and 7 bases from J, leaving 17 bases between. The CDR3 spans 12 residues. Germline V gene sequence: CDR1 GTSNPN, CDR2 SVGIG (reference sequence). The CDR3, as DNA: TGTGCCACTGGCAGGGCTTCCTCTGGCTACACCTTC. Its protein product is CATGRASSGYTF.

This clone was counted only a few times. Here the CDR3 reads CAWTHPGAPTFELFF. In DNA, the CDR3 is TGTGCCTGGACCCATCCAGGGGCGCCTACCTTTGAACTGTTTTTT. This sequence joins TRBV30 and TRBJ1-4; TRBD1 might be the D (6 bases). V was clipped by 4 bases and J by 12 bases, with 24 bases between them. The CDR3 extends over 15 amino acids. Per germline, CDR1 GTSNPN and CDR2 SVGIG (reference sequence).

The chain is built from TRBV7-9 and TRBJ2-6; a possible D gene is TRBD1 (5 bases). V was cut by 6 bases and J by 3 bases, with 18 bases left in between. The CDR3 extends over 17 amino acids. Looked up from germline, CDR1 is SEHNR and CDR2 is FQNEAQ (reference sequence). The CDR3 loop is CASSSTKGIHGANVLTF. The CDR3 coding sequence is TGTGCCAGCAGTTCGACGAAGGGGATCCATGGGGCCAACGTCCTGACTTTC.

This chain links TRBV28 with TRBJ1-5, with 9 bases identical to TRBD1. Trimming removed 7 bases from V and 7 bases from J; junction bases left unmatched: 14. The CDR3 is 16 residues long. The V gene's germline CDR1 is MDHEN and CDR2 SYDVKM. CDR3 DNA: TGTGCCAGCACCCCCCCCCGGGACAGGGTGAGCCAGCCCCAGCATTTT. Protein: CASTPPRDRVSQPQHF.

This rearrangement joins TRBV6-1 to TRBJ1-5; possibly TRBD1 for D (6 bases). From germline, CDR1 is MNHNS and CDR2 SASEGT. V gave up 2 bases and J gave up 7 bases, with 18 bases separating them. The CDR3 is made up of 16 amino acids. The CDR3 nucleotides are TGTGCCAGCAGTGAACCGTATCACAGGGAAGGGCAGCCCCAGCATTTT. Its translation: CASSEPYHREGQPQHF.

The gene calls are TRBV27 and TRBJ2-7; 7 positions match TRBD2. V shed 2 bases and J 2 bases; nucleotides not matched to a gene: 6. This CDR3 contains 15 residues. Per the germline V gene, CDR1 is MNHEY and CDR2 is SMNVEV (reference sequence). The CDR3, as DNA: TGTGCCAGCAGTTTAGGGGCGGGAGCGGCCTACGAGCAGTACTTC. As protein: CASSLGAGAAYEQYF.

The V call is TRBV7-9, the J call TRBJ2-7; maybe TRBD1 (6 bases). Trimming removed 2 bases from V and 4 bases from J, with 18 bases in between. Germline V gene lookup returns CDR1 SEHNR and CDR2 FQNEAQ (reference sequence). The CDR3 spans 16 residues. CDR3 bases: TGTGCCAGCAGCTTATGGTTAAAGGGGGAGCTGTACGAGCAGTACTTC. This codes for CASSLWLKGELYEQYF.

The chain combines TRBV4-1 with TRBJ2-7; TRBD1 matches 7 bases. The germline V gene encodes CDR1 MGHRA and CDR2 YSYEKL. The CDR3 sequence is 15 residues long. With 1 base clipped from V and 0 bases from J, the junction kept 3 bases outside the gene matches. Here the CDR3 reads CASSQAGTASYEQYF. CDR3 sequence (DNA): TGCGCCAGCAGCCAAGCCGGGACAGCCTCCTACGAGCAGTACTTC.

This rearrangement joins TRBV5-1 to TRBJ2-7, with 8 bases fitting TRBD1. CDR1 and CDR2 (germline): SGHRS, YFSETQ. V was clipped by 1 base and J by 5 bases; unmatched bases: 5. The CDR3 is 14 amino acids. The CDR3 protein is CASSLRQGPDEQYF. The CDR3 DNA reads TGCGCCAGCAGCTTGAGACAGGGGCCGGACGAGCAGTACTTC.

Details on this clone: One end of the junction is discordant with germline, which a read error may explain. This rearrangement joins TRBV7-7 to TRBJ2-7; no clear D gene. Germline V gene lookup returns CDR1 SSHAT and CDR2 FNYEAQ (reference sequence). This CDR3 has 13 amino acids. This CDR3 is CASSLASSYEQYF. The CDR3 DNA follows: TGTGCTAGCAGCTTGGCCAGCTCCTACGAGCAGTACTTC.

The rearrangement links TRBV6-2 or TRBV6-3 to TRBJ2-7, with 9 nucleotides matching TRBD2. V gave up 0 bases and J gave up 3 bases; unmatched junction bases: 18. In germline, CDR1 is MNHEY, CDR2 SVGEGT. This CDR3 has 20 amino acids. The CDR3 region is CASSYSPTSGRSGKGYEQYF. The CDR3, as DNA: TGTGCCAGCAGTTACTCCCCGACTAGCGGACGATCTGGGAAGGGCTACGAGCAGTACTTC.

The rearrangement joins TRBV5-1 to TRBJ2-1, with D possibly being TRBD1 (6 bases). Germline V gene data show CDR1 as SGHRS and CDR2 as YFSETQ. The CDR3 is made up of 14 amino acids. V dropped 5 bases and J dropped 5 bases, with 14 bases sitting between them. The CDR3 region has the DNA TGCGCCAGCAGACTTGACCAGGGGAACAATGAGCAGTTCTTC. Its translation is CASRLDQGNNEQFF. Based on the CDR3 plus reference TRBV5-1 and TRBJ2-1, the full variable domain is KAGVTQTPRYLIKTRGQQVTLSCSPISGHRSVSWYQQTPGQGLQFLFEYFSETQRNKGNFPGRFSGRQFSNSRSEMNVSTLELGDSALYLCASRLDQGNNEQFFGPGTRLTVL.

The V and J genes are TRBV6-5 and TRBJ1-1; 10 nucleotides line up with TRBD1. The CDR3 consists of 14 residues. The V segment lost 5 bases and the J segment 6 bases; nucleotides outside the gene matches: 6. Per germline, CDR1 MNHEY and CDR2 SVGAGI. As DNA, the CDR3 is TGTGCCAGCAGTACCCGACAGGGGGCGGCTGAAGCTTTCTTT. Translation gives CASSTRQGAAEAFF.

A note on this clone: The same CDR3 also results from other DNA sequences found in this sample. The chain's CDR3 is CASSQDPGNQPQHF. CDR3 coding DNA: TGTGCCAGCAGCCAAGATCCAGGAAATCAGCCCCAGCATTTT. The gene calls are TRBV3-1 (or the pseudogene TRBV3-2) and TRBJ1-5; D gene unclear. Per the germline V gene, CDR1 is LGHDT and CDR2 is YNNKEL (reference sequence). The CDR3 is 14 amino acids. V was cut by 0 bases and J by 4 bases, with 7 bases left in between.

V is TRBV6-5 and J is TRBJ1-3; D gene ambiguous. Trimming pared 1 base from V and 8 bases from J, leaving 12 bases between. Germline V lookup: CDR1 MNHEY, CDR2 SVGAGI. The length of the CDR3 is 14 residues. The chain's CDR3 is CASSYYPEPDTIYF. The CDR3 bases are TGTGCCAGCAGTTACTACCCGGAGCCCGACACCATATATTTT.

The chain couples TRBV18 to TRBJ2-7; the D gene is possibly TRBD2 (5 bases). The CDR3 consists of 15 residues. CDR1 and CDR2 from the germline V gene are KGHSH and LQKENI. Deletions cut 3 bases from V and 0 bases from J, with 12 bases between. CDR3 protein: CASSPYRGSSYEQYF. The DNA of the CDR3 is TGTGCCAGCTCACCTTACCGGGGTAGCTCCTACGAGCAGTACTTC. The full variable domain, rest sourced from reference TRBV18 and TRBJ2-7, is NAGVMQNPRHLVRRRGQEARLRCSPMKGHSHVYWYRQLPEEGLKFMVYLQKENIIDESGMPKERFSAEFPKEGPSILRIQQVVRGDSAAYFCASSPYRGSSYEQYFGPGTRLTVT.

The genes are TRBV5-1 and TRBJ1-4; TRBD1 agrees at 7 bases. Trimming at V came to 7 bases and at J to 7 bases, leaving 13 bases not matched to a gene. The CDR3 has 15 residues. CDR1 is SGHRS, CDR2 YFSETQ, per germline. The CDR3 DNA is TGCGCCAGCTGTCCCACCGGGACAGTGACTGAAAAACTGTTTTTT. It translates to CASCPTGTVTEKLFF.

CDR3 nucleotide sequence: TGTGCCAGCAGCTTCGAGCAGAACACTGAAGCTTTCTTT. Translating it yields CASSFEQNTEAFF. The V and J genes are TRBV7-3 and TRBJ1-1, with D hard to call. Germline lookup yields CDR1 SGHTA and CDR2 FQGTGA. This CDR3 is 13 amino acids long. Trimming took 3 bases from V and 1 from J, leaving 6 bases between them. The full variable domain, completed using reference TRBV7-3 and TRBJ1-1, is GAGVSQTPSNKVTEKGKYVELRCDPISGHTALYWYRQSLGQGPEFLIYFQGTGAADDSGLPNDRFFAVRPEGSVSTLKIQRTERGDSAVYLCASSFEQNTEAFFGQGTRLTVV.

This chain links TRBV19 with TRBJ2-1, with D possibly TRBD1 on 6 matching bases. With 5 bases removed from V and 0 bases from J, the gap between germline ends came to 11 bases. The CDR3 is made up of 15 amino acids. Looked up from germline, CDR1 is LNHDA and CDR2 is SQIVND (reference sequence). The CDR3 sequence is CASSRDTNSYNEQFF. The CDR3 DNA sequence: TGTGCCAGTAGTCGGGACACCAACTCCTACAATGAGCAGTTCTTC.

The V call is TRBV7-2, the J call TRBJ2-6; 9 positions agree with TRBD1. The germline V gene encodes CDR1 SGHTA and CDR2 FQGNSA. The length of the CDR3 is 16 residues. Trimming removed 8 bases from V and 0 bases from J; junction bases left unmatched: 5. CDR3 residues: CASRTGGSSGANVLTF. For the CDR3, the DNA is TGTGCCAGCCGTACAGGGGGCTCCTCTGGGGCCAACGTCCTGACTTTC. The entire variable domain, with the rest obtained from reference TRBV7-2 and TRBJ2-6, is as follows: GAGVSQSPSNKVTEKGKDVELRCDPISGHTALYWYRQSLGQGLEFLIYFQGNSAPDKSGLPSDRFSAERTGGSVSTLTIQRTQQEDSAVYLCASRTGGSSGANVLTFGAGSRLTVL.